This TCR beta chain was obtained from a study of T cell repertoires in cytomegalovirus infection. Broader study findings: The cumulative frequency of public TCR beta families identified carriers of CMV plus the relevant HLA.

CDR1 and CDR2 from the germline V gene are DFQATT and SNEGSKA (reference sequence). This CDR3 has 12 residues. Trimming took 8 bases from V and 0 from J, leaving 11 bases between them. This clonotype was observed a few times. Antigen: not known. TCRdb recomputed calls from the reads with MiXCR, one row per CDR3 protein. The sample comprises roughly 230,000 distinct CDR3 sequences, roughly 22% of which are singletons, and about 18% rests with the top ten. The clonotype originates from a human donor in good health (CMV status not recorded). Some clones in this sample may be carry-over from other donors' samples. The genes are TRBV20-1 and TRBJ2-7, with D possibly TRBD1 on 6 matching bases. Sequencing used CD8+ T cells from PBMCs. The CDR3 is CSSGDNSYEQYF. In DNA, the CDR3 is TGCAGTTCCGGGGACAACTCCTACGAGCAGTACTTC.